This TCR beta chain was recovered during a study of Graves' ophthalmopathy and Graves' hyperthyroidism. Researchers took RNA transcripts and amplified TCR beta CDR3 regions from them. The first round was an RT-PCR with HTBI primers, and the second round was a multiplex PCR. TCRdb re-called the multiplex PCR reads with MiXCR, one entry per CDR3 protein. This table holds about 210,000 distinct CDR3 sequences, 25% to 30% found once. Patients with other autoimmune diseases, uncontrolled infections, pregnancy or lactation were excluded. PBMCs were obtained from 10 ml of fresh peripheral blood. Ten or more counts support this clonotype. The antigen remains unidentified. General study findings and limits: The model reached around 66% sensitivity and roughly 76% specificity for predicting ophthalmopathy progression. Blood shared most expanded thyroid clonotypes above 0.001 frequency.

The CDR3 consists of 15 residues. The germline CDR1 and CDR2 sequences are MNHNS and SASEGT. Trimming took off 3 bases at V and 0 bases at J, with 12 bases between the two ends. Material for sequencing was peripheral blood. The chain is built from TRBV6-1 and TRBJ2-7, with D unresolved. This receptor was obtained from a man between 45 and 60 years old with Graves' ophthalmopathy. The CDR3 loop reads CASSDRWRSSYEQYF. CDR3 DNA sequence: TGTGCCAGCAGTGATCGCTGGCGGAGCTCCTACGAGCAGTACTTC.